The clone carrying this T cell receptor beta chain turned up a few times. Its specificity is unknown. Libraries for TCR beta were made by quantitative 5'-RACE with molecular barcodes. TCRdb used MiXCR to reprocess the 5' RACE reads, holding one entry per CDR3 protein. The sample includes some 250,000 distinct CDR3 sequences, 24% of them seen just once. V was pared by 6 bases and J by 5 bases, with 11 bases of the junction left unmatched. CDR1 is DFQATT and CDR2 is SNEGSKA in the germline V gene (reference sequence). The CDR3 spans 15 residues. The data stem from a study of CD8 T cells in ankylosing spondylitis. General study points: Some motif variants had been reported before (in reactive arthritis synovial fluid and blood).

The source of this sequence is a male donor with ankylosing spondylitis or in good health (not recorded which). The sequencing input was blood, either unsorted or a sorted T cell fraction (not recorded which). The rearrangement joins TRBV20-1 to TRBJ2-7, with TRBD2 identical over 12 bases. The CDR3 nucleotides read TGCAGTGCGGCTAGCGGGGGGGCCATTTCCCACGAGCAGTACTTC. As protein: CSAASGGAISHEQYF.